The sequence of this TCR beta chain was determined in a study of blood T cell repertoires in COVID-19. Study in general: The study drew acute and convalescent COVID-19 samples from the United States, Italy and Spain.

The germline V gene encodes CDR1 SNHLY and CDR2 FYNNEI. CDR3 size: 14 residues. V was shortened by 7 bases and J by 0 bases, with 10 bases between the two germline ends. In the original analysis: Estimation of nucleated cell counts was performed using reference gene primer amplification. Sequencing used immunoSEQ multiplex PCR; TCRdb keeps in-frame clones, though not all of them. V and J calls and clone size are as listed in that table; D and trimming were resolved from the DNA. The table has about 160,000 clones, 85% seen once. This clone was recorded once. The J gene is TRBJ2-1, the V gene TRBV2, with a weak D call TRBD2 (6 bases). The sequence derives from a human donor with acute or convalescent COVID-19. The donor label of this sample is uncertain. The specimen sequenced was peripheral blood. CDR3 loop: CASKEGSSYNEQFF. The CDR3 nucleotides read TGTGCCAGCAAGGAGGGGAGCTCCTACAATGAGCAGTTCTTC.